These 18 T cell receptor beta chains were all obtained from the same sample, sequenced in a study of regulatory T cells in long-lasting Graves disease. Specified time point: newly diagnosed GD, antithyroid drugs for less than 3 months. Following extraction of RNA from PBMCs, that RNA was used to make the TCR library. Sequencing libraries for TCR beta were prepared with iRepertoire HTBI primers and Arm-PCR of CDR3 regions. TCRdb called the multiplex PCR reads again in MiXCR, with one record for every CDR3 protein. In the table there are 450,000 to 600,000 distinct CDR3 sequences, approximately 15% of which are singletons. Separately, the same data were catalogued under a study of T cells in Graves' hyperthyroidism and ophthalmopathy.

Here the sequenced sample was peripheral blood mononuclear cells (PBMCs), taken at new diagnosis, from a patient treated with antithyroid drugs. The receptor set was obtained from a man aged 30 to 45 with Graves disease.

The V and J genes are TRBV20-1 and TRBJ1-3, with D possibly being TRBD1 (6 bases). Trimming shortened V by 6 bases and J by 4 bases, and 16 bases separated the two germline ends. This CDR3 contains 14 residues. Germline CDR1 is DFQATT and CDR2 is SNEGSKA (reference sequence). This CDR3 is CSAPLQGFGNTIYF. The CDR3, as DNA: TGCAGTGCACCATTACAGGGATTCGGAAACACCATATATTTT.

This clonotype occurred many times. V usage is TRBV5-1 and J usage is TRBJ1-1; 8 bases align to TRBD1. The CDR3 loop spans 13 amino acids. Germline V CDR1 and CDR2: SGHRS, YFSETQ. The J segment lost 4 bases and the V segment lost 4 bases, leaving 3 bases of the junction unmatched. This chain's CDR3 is CASSQGAGTEAFF. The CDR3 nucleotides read TGCGCCAGCAGCCAGGGGGCTGGCACTGAAGCTTTCTTT.

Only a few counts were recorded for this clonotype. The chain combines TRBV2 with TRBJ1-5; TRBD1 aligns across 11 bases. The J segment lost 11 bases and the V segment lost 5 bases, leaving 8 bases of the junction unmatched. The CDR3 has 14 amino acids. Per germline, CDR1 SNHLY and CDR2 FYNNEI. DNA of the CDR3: TGTGCCAGCAGTCTGGGGACAGGGGGATCGGCCCAGCATTTT. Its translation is CASSLGTGGSAQHF.

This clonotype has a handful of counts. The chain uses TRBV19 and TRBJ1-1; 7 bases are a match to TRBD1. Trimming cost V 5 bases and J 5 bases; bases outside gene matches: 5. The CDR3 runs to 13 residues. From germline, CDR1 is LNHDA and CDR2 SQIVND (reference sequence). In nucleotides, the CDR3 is TGTGCCAGTAGTCCAGGGGGATTTACTGAAGCTTTCTTT. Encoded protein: CASSPGGFTEAFF.

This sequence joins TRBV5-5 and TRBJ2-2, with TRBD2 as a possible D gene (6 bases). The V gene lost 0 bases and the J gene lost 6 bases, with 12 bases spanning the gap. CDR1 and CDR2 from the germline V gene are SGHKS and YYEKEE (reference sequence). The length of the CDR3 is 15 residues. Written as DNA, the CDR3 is TGTGCCAGCAGCTTGGGTGTGACGGGGGCCGGGGAGCTGTTTTTT. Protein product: CASSLGVTGAGELFF.

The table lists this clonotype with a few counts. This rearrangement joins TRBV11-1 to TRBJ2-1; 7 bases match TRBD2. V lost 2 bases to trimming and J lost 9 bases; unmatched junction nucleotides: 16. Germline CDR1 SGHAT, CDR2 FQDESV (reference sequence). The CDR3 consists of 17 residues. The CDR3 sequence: CASSLSSGGGPHSEQFF. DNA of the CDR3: TGTGCCAGCAGCTTATCTTCCGGGGGAGGGCCACACTCTGAGCAGTTCTTC.

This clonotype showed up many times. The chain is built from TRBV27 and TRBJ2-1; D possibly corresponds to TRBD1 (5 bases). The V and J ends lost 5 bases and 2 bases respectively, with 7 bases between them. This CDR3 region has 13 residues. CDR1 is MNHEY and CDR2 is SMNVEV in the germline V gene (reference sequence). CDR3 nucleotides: TGTGCCAGCAGTCGGACACCCTACAATGAGCAGTTCTTC. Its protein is CASSRTPYNEQFF.

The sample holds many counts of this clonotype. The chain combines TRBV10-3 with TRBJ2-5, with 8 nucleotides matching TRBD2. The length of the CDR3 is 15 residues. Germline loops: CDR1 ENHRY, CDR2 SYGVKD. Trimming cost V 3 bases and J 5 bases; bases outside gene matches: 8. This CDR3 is CAISDWGAGEETQYF. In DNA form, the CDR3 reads TGTGCCATCAGTGATTGGGGAGCGGGAGAGGAGACCCAGTACTTC.

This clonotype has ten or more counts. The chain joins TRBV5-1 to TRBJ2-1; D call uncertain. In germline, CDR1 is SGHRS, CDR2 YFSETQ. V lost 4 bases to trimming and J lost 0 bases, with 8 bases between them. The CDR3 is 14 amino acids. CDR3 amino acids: CASSQSSSYNEQFF. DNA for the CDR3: TGCGCCAGCAGCCAATCAAGCTCCTACAATGAGCAGTTCTTC.

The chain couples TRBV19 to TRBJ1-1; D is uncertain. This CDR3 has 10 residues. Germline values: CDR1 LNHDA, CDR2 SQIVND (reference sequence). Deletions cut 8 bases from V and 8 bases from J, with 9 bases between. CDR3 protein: CASGGREAFF. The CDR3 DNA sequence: TGTGCCAGTGGAGGGAGGGAAGCTTTCTTT.

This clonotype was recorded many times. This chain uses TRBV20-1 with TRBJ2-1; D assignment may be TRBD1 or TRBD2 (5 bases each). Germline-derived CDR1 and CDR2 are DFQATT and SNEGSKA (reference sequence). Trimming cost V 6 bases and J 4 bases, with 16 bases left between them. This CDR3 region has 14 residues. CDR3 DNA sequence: TGCAGTGCCCCAGGGCAGGGCGGGTACAATGAGCAGTTCTTC. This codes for CSAPGQGGYNEQFF.

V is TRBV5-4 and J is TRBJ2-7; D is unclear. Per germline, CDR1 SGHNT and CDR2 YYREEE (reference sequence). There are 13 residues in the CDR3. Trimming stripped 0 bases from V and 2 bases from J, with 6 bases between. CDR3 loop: CASSLEPTYEQYF. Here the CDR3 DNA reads TGTGCCAGCAGCTTGGAGCCTACCTACGAGCAGTACTTC.

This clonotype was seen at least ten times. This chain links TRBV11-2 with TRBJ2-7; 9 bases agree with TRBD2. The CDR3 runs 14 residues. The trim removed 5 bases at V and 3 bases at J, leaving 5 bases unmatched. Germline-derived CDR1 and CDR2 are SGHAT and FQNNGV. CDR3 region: CASSPPAGGYEQYF. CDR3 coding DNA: TGTGCCAGCAGCCCCCCAGCGGGAGGCTACGAGCAGTACTTC.

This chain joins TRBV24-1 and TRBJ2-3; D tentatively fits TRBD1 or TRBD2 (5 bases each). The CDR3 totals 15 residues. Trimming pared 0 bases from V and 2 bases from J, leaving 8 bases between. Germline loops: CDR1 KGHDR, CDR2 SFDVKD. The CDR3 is CATSDLVGTTDTQYF. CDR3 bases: TGTGCCACCAGTGATTTGGTGGGGACCACAGATACGCAGTATTTT.

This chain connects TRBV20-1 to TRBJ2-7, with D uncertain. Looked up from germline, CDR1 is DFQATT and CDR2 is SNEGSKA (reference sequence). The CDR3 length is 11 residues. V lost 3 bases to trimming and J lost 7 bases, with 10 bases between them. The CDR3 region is CSARSQWEQYF. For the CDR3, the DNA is TGCAGTGCTAGGAGCCAATGGGAGCAGTACTTC.

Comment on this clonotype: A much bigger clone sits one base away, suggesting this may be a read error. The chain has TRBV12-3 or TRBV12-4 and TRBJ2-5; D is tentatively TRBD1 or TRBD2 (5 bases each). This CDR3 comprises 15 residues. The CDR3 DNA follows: TGTGCCTGCAGTGAGGGACCGAATCGCCGCGAGACCCAGTACTTC. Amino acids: CACSEGPNRRETQYF.

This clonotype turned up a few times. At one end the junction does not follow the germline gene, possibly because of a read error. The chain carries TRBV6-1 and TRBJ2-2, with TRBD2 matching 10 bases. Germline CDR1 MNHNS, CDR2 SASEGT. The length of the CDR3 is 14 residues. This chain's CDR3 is CASKPGLATGEPFF. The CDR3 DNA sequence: TGTGCCAGCAAACCGGGACTAGCGACCGGGGAGCCGTTTTTT.

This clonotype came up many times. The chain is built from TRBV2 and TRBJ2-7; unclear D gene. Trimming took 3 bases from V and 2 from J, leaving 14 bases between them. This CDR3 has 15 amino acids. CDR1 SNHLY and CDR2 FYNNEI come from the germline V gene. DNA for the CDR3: TGTGCCAGCAGTGACTCAGCTAGACGCCCCTACGAGCAGTACTTC. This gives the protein CASSDSARRPYEQYF.